This entry concerns a single T cell receptor beta chain. The table came from immunoSEQ multiplex PCR; TCRdb's copy has only in-frame clones and leaves some out. The sample gives about 990,000 clones, around three quarters of which show up once; roughly 0.57% is in the top ten. This sample was included in a study of shared clonotypes between healthy human individuals. V was pared by 6 bases and J by 4 bases, with 11 bases of the junction left unmatched. The CDR3 loop spans 15 amino acids. Germline V gene lookup returns CDR1 ENHRY and CDR2 SYGVKD. This clonotype originated in a man aged 18 to 30 in good health. Some clones in this sample may be carry-over from other donors' samples. The chain is built from TRBV10-3 and TRBJ2-7; 8 nucleotides match TRBD1. Material for sequencing was memory CD4+ T cells from PBMCs. Stated subset: CD45RA-negative fraction. DNA of the CDR3: TGTGCCATCAGACCCGGACAGGGTGGGACTTACGAGCAGTACTTC. Protein: CAIRPGQGGTYEQYF.